This T cell receptor (beta chain) stems from a study of blood T cell repertoires in COVID-19. On the study more broadly: Donors in the United States, Italy and Spain gave samples during acute or convalescent COVID-19. Nucleic acid was either cDNA or gDNA, and it came from T cells, B-cell-depleted T cells, or PBMCs.

CDR1 ENHRY and CDR2 SYGVKD come from the germline V gene. CDR3 size: 15 residues. The junction had 3 bases not matched to a gene; V was cut back by 7 bases and J by 0 bases. Per the study methods: The assay estimated nucleated cells by amplifying reference gene primers. Produced via immunoSEQ multiplex PCR; TCRdb's table is partial and in-frame only. V and J calls plus clone size are reproduced from that table; the DNA served to infer D and trimming. The table records roughly 90,000 clones, about 91% of them present only once. The source of this sequence is a woman older than 75 with active COVID-19. The sample was peripheral blood. V usage is TRBV10-3 and J usage is TRBJ2-1, with 10 bases matching TRBD2. CDR3 loop: CAIKLAGSSYNEQFF. Written as DNA, the CDR3 is TGTGCCATCAAACTAGCGGGAAGCTCCTACAATGAGCAGTTCTTC.